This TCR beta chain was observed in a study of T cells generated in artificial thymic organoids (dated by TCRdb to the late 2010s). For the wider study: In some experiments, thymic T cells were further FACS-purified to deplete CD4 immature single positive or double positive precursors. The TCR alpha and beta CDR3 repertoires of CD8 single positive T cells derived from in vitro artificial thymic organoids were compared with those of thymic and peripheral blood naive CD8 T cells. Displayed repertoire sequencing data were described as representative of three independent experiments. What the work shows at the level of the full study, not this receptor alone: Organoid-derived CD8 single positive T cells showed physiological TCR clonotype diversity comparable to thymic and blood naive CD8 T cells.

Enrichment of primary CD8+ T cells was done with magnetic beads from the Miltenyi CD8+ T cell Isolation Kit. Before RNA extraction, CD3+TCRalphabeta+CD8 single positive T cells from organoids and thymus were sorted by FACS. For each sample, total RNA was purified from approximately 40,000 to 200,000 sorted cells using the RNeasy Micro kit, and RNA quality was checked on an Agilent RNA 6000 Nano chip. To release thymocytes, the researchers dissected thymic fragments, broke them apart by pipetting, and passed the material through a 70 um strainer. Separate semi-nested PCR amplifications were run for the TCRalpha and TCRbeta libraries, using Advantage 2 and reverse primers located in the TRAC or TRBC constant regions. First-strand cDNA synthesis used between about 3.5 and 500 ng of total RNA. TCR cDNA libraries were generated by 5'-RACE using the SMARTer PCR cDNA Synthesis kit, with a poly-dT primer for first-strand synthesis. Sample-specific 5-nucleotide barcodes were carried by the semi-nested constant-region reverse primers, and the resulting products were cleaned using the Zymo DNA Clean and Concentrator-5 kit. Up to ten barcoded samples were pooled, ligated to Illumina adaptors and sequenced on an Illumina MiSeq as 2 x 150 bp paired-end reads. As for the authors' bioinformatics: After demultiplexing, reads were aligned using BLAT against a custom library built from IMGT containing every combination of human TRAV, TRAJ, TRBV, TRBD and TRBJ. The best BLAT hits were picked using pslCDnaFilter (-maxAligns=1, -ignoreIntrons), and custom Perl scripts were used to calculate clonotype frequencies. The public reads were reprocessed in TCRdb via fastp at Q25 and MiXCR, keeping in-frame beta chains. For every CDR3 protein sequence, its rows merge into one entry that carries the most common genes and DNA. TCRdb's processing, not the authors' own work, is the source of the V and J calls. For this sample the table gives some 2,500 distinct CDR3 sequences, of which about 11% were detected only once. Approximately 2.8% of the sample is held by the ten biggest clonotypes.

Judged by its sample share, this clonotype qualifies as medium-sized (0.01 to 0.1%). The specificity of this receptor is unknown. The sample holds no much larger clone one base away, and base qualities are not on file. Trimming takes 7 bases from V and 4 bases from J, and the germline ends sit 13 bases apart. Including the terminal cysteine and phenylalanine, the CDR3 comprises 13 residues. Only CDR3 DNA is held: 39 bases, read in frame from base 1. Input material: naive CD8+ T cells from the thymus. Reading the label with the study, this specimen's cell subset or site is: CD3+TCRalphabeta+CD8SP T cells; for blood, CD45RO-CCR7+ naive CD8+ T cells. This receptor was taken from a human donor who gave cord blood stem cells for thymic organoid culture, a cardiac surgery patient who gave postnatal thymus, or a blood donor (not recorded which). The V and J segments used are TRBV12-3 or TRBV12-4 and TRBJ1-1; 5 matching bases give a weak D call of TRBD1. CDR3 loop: CASTEGSFTEAFF. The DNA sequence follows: TGTGCCAGCACCGAGGGGAGTTTCACTGAAGCTTTCTTT.